This record looks at one T cell receptor beta chain sequence and its context. Its antigen is currently unknown. As to time point: baseline pretreatment blood. Treatment in this sample: 15 Gy SBRT to primary tumor, nephrectomy 4 weeks later. Blood was sampled at baseline, 2 weeks and 4 weeks after SBRT. This sample was included in a study of radiation and T cells in renal cell carcinoma. Overall study context: Nephrectomy followed 15 Gy stereotactic body radiation by 4 weeks. Study results and caveats: No pretreatment tumor biopsies were available for baseline clonotypes. From baseline, blood top tumor clonotypes peaked at 2 weeks post-radiation.

Sequenced by immunoSEQ multiplex PCR; TCRdb stores in-frame clones only, minus some. Here the sample spans 110,000 to 150,000 clones, less than 85% being singletons. The source of this sequence is a woman between 45 and 60 years old with renal cell carcinoma. The sequenced sample was blood, obtained from a patient whose treatment included radiotherapy and nephrectomy.

CDR3: CASSQGAGIDEQYF. The CDR3 region has the DNA TGCGCCAGCAGCCAAGGAGCGGGGATCGACGAGCAGTACTTC. The V call is TRBV4-1, the J call TRBJ2-7, with 7 bases matching TRBD2. Germline V gene sequence: CDR1 MGHRA, CDR2 YSYEKL. This CDR3 comprises 14 residues. V was pared by 1 base and J by 5 bases, with 5 bases of the junction left unmatched.